This note documents a single T cell receptor (beta chain) sequence. The antigen remains undetermined. The study sampled nominally healthy donors, though unrecorded immune exposures were likely. The primer mix had 60 Vbeta and 13 Jbeta primers. TCRdb's copy holds only in-frame clones and misses some; the assay was immunoSEQ multiplex PCR. This table holds fewer than 200,000 clones, roughly 85% found once. CDR1 SGHRS and CDR2 YFSETQ come from the germline V gene. Trimming removed 7 bases from V and 1 base from J; junction bases left unmatched: 5. The CDR3 contains 13 residues. This specimen belongs to a study of cytomegalovirus exposure and HLA in healthy donors. Study-wide results and limits: An ancestry cluster, one associated with Asian ancestry, reportedly showed fewer N-insertions than the approximately 700-donor mean in a later analysis. Researchers catalogued under 200 TCR beta chains as cytomegalovirus-associated.

Sequencing input: PBMCs. The chain links TRBV5-1 to TRBJ2-7; the match to TRBD1 covers 7 bases. The TCR was taken from a woman in her 40s in good health and CMV-seronegative. CDR3 sequence: CASRRGQSYEQYF. The CDR3 DNA is TGCGCCAGCCGCCGGGGACAGTCCTACGAGCAGTACTTC.